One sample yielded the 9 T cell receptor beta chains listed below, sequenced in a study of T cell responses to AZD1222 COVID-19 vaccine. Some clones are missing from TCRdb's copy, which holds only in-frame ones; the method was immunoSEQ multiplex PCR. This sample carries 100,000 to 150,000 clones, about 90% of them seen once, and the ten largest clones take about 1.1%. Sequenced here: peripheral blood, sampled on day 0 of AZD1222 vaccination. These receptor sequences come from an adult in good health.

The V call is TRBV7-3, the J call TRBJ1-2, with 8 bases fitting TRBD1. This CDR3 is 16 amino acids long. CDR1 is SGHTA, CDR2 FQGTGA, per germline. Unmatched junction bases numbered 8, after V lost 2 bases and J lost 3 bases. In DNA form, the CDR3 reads TGTGCCAGCAGCTTAGATGCAGGGGGCGCCCACTATGGCTACACCTTC. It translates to CASSLDAGGAHYGYTF.

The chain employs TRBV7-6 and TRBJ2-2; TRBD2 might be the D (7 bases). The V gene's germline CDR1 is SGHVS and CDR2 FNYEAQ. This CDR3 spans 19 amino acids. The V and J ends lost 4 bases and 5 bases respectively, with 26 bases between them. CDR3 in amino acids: CASSYEVEGGLPDTGELFF. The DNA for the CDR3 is TGTGCCAGCAGCTACGAAGTGGAGGGGGGACTACCCGATACCGGGGAGCTGTTTTTT. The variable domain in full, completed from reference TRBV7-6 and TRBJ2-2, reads GAGVSQSPRYKVTKRGQDVALRCDPISGHVSLYWYRQALGQGPEFLTYFNYEAQQDKSGLPNDRFSAERPEGSISTLTIQRTEQRDSAMYRCASSYEVEGGLPDTGELFFGEGSRLTVL.

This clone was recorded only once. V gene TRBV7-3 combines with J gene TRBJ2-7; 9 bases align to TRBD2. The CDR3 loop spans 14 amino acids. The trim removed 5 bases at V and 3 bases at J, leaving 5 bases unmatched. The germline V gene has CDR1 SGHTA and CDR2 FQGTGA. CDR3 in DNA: TGTGCCAGCAGCCCCGGACTAGCGAACTACGAGCAGTACTTC. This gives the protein CASSPGLANYEQYF. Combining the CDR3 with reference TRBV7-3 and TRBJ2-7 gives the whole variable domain GAGVSQTPSNKVTEKGKYVELRCDPISGHTALYWYRQSLGQGPEFLIYFQGTGAADDSGLPNDRFFAVRPEGSVSTLKIQRTERGDSAVYLCASSPGLANYEQYFGPGTRLTVT.

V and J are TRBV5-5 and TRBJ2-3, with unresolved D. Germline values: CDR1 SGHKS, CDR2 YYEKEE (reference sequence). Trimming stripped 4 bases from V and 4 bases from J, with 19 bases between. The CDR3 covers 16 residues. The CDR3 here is CASSPRTEGYADTQYF. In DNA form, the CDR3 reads TGTGCCAGCAGCCCTCGGACCGAAGGGTATGCAGATACGCAGTATTTT. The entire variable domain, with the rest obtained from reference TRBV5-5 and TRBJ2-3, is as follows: DAGVTQSPTHLIKTRGQQVTLRCSPISGHKSVSWYQQVLGQGPQFIFQYYEKEERGRGNFPDRFSARQFPNYSSELNVNALLLGDSALYLCASSPRTEGYADTQYFGPGTRLTVL.

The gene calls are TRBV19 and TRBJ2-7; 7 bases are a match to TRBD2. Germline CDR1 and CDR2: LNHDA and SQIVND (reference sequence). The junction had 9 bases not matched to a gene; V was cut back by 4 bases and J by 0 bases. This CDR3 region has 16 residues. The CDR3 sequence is CASSRELAASSYEQYF. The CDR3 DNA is TGTGCCAGTAGTAGGGAGCTAGCGGCAAGCTCCTACGAGCAGTACTTC.

This chain's CDR3 is CASSHPPGGGQGAGNTIYF. The CDR3 DNA sequence: TGTGCCAGCAGCCATCCCCCTGGGGGGGGACAGGGGGCTGGAAACACCATATATTTT. The chain has TRBV4-2 and TRBJ1-3; 11 bases line up with TRBD1. Trimming cost V 3 bases and J 2 bases; bases outside gene matches: 12. The CDR3 totals 19 residues. The germline gives CDR1 LGHNA, CDR2 YNFKEQ.

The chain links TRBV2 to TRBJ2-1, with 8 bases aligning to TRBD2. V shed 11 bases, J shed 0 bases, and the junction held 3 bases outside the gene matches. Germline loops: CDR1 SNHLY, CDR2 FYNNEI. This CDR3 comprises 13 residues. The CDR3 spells CAGGTSSYNEQFF. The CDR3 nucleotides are TGTGCCGGCGGGACTAGCTCCTACAATGAGCAGTTCTTC.

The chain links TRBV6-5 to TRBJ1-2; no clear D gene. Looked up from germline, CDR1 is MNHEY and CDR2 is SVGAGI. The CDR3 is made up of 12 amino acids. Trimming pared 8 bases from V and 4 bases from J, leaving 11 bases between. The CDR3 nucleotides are TGTGCCAGCGCCGACGGAGGCTATGGCTACACCTTC. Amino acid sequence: CASADGGYGYTF.

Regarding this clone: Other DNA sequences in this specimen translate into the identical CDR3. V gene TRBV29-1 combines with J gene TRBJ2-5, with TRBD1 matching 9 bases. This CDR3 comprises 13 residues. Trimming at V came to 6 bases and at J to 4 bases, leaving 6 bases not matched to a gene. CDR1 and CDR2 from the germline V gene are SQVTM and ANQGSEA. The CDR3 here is CSVRTGAGETQYF. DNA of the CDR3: TGCAGCGTGAGGACAGGGGCGGGAGAGACCCAGTACTTC.